One T cell receptor beta chain is described in this entry. This sample was included in a study of blood T cell repertoires in COVID-19. Study-level information: The samples span acute and convalescent COVID-19 from the United States, Italy and Spain. The analysed material was cDNA or gDNA that came from T cells, B-cell-depleted T cells, or PBMCs.

Per the study methods: It was from reference gene primer amplification that nucleated cell counts were estimated. Generated by immunoSEQ multiplex PCR, the TCRdb table keeps only in-frame clones and is missing some. V, J and clone size were drawn from that table, and D and trimming were deduced from the DNA. There are about 300,000 clones in the sample; 86% occur only once, and 1.5% to 2% lies in the top ten. The germline V gene encodes CDR1 GTSNPN and CDR2 SVGIG (reference sequence). The CDR3 length is 14 residues. Trimming took off 2 bases at V and 0 bases at J, with 8 bases between the two ends. Source material: peripheral blood. The TCR sequence derives from a woman aged 45-60 years with acute or convalescent COVID-19. This rearrangement joins TRBV30 to TRBJ2-1; tentatively, D is TRBD2 (6 bases). The CDR3 sequence: CAWSRESSYNEQFF. CDR3 coding DNA: TGTGCCTGGAGTCGGGAGAGCTCCTACAATGAGCAGTTCTTC. The entire variable domain, with the rest obtained from reference TRBV30 and TRBJ2-1, is as follows: SQTIHQWPATLVQPVGSPLSLECTVEGTSNPNLYWYRQAAGRGLQLLFYSVGIGQISSEVPQNLSASRPQDRQFILSSKKLLLSDSGFYLCAWSRESSYNEQFFGPGTRLTVL.